The TCR beta chain under discussion was sequenced for a study of cytotoxic CD8 clonotypes in ibrutinib-treated CLL. As for the study in general: The patients, about a dozen relapsed/refractory and 15 treatment-naive, included 17 who were IGHV unmutated. General observations from the study: Measured clonality at baseline was greater than in age-matched healthy donors and tracked with circulating CD8+ T-cell counts. Public clonotypes proved infrequent, and on treatment they shrank or remained steady.

Only one count was recorded for this clone. Its antigen is not identified. Data came from immunoSEQ multiplex PCR; TCRdb stores just in-frame clones and leaves some out. The table lists approximately 97,000 clones, roughly four fifths of them singletons. Per germline, CDR1 SGHRS and CDR2 YFSETQ. The CDR3 contains 15 residues. Trimming cost V 4 bases and J 0 bases, with 13 bases left between them. Cryopreserved PBMCs provided approximately 1.9 micrograms of genomic DNA for the TCR beta libraries. The source was PBMCs, collected after 24 months of ibrutinib treatment. The genes are TRBV5-1 and TRBJ1-1; unclear D gene. This TCR was sampled from a human donor with chronic lymphocytic leukemia. This chain's CDR3 is CASSIAPTVNTEAFF. The CDR3 DNA reads TGCGCCAGCAGCATCGCCCCCACTGTGAACACTGAAGCTTTCTTT.